A single sample gave rise to the 12 T cell receptor beta chains below, sequenced in a study of post-analysis software for immune sequencing data. Prepared libraries of TCR beta cDNA carried unique molecular identifiers. Using its own MiXCR run on the PCR reads, TCRdb lists one record per CDR3 protein. The profile shows 150,000 to 200,000 distinct CDR3 sequences, 30% to 45% of them singletons. The sequencing here drew on blood, taken after autologous hematopoietic stem cell transplantation. These receptors all come from a girl between 10 and 17 years old with multiple sclerosis.

This clonotype showed up just a few times. This sequence joins TRBV20-1 and TRBJ2-5; D call uncertain. V dropped 5 bases and J dropped 0 bases, with 10 bases sitting between them. Germline V CDR1 and CDR2: DFQATT, SNEGSKA (reference sequence). The CDR3 has 13 residues. Here the CDR3 reads CSAGHLYQETQYF. The CDR3 coding sequence is TGCAGTGCTGGGCACCTGTACCAAGAGACCCAGTACTTC.

J is TRBJ2-3 and V is TRBV5-1; 8 nucleotides agree with TRBD2. CDR1 and CDR2 from the germline V gene are SGHRS and YFSETQ. Trimming removed 3 bases from V and 4 bases from J; junction bases left unmatched: 7. The CDR3 is 15 amino acids. Written as DNA, the CDR3 is TGCGCCAGCAGCTCCGGGGGGGGAGCGGCAGATACGCAGTATTTT. This sequence encodes CASSSGGGAADTQYF.

This clonotype was observed a handful of times. The rearrangement links TRBV29-1 to TRBJ2-1, with a tentative D call TRBD2 (6 bases). The CDR3 is made up of 15 amino acids. Looked up from germline, CDR1 is SQVTM and CDR2 is ANQGSEA. V was trimmed by 7 bases and J by 9 bases, leaving 25 bases between them. The CDR3 here is CSAGLVPSDVGEQFF. The DNA for the CDR3 is TGCAGCGCCGGTTTAGTCCCTAGCGATGTAGGTGAGCAGTTCTTC.

This rearrangement joins TRBV28 to TRBJ2-1; D remains ambiguous. Trimming took 7 bases from V and 4 from J, leaving 20 bases between them. Germline CDR1 MDHEN, CDR2 SYDVKM. CDR3 length: 16 amino acids. CDR3 residues: CASTYLAAPGYNEQFF. The CDR3 nucleotides are TGTGCCAGCACCTATTTGGCGGCCCCTGGATACAATGAGCAGTTCTTC.

This clonotype showed up just a few times. This sequence joins TRBV20-1 and TRBJ2-3; the match to TRBD2 covers 9 bases. V trimming: 6 bases; J trimming: 0 bases; junction bases outside the gene matches: 7. Germline assignment: CDR1 DFQATT and CDR2 SNEGSKA (reference sequence). This CDR3 has 15 residues. As DNA, the CDR3 is TGCAGTGCGCTTTCCACTAGCGGGAGCACAGATACGCAGTATTTT. This encodes CSALSTSGSTDTQYF.

This clonotype was seen more than once but under ten times. This rearrangement joins TRBV7-2 to TRBJ2-1; D may be TRBD1 (6 bases). The V gene's germline CDR1 is SGHTA and CDR2 FQGNSA. The CDR3 contains 15 residues. Trimming removed 1 base from V and 5 bases from J, with 12 bases in between. CDR3: CASSLGGTNNNEQFF. The CDR3 DNA sequence: TGTGCCAGCAGCTTAGGGGGGACAAACAACAATGAGCAGTTCTTC.

V is TRBV20-1 and J is TRBJ2-1; D ambiguous. Germline CDR1 is DFQATT and CDR2 is SNEGSKA (reference sequence). This CDR3 spans 16 amino acids. Trimming shortened V by 0 bases and J by 0 bases, and 12 bases separated the two germline ends. The DNA for the CDR3 is TGCAGTGCTAGAGATTACCGCCTGAGCTCCTACAATGAGCAGTTCTTC. Its translation is CSARDYRLSSYNEQFF.

The rearrangement uses TRBV12-3 or TRBV12-4 and TRBJ2-5, with TRBD2 identical over 13 bases. CDR3 length: 16 residues. V shed 2 bases, J shed 5 bases, and the junction held 5 bases outside the gene matches. CDR3 nucleotide sequence: TGTGCCAGCAGTTTAAAGGGACTAGCGGGAACGGAGACCCAGTACTTC. Protein: CASSLKGLAGTETQYF.

This clonotype has a handful of counts. V gene TRBV7-6 combines with J gene TRBJ2-7, with 11 bases identical to TRBD2. The CDR3 sequence is 16 residues long. From germline, CDR1 is SGHVS and CDR2 FNYEAQ. The V and J ends lost 5 bases and 1 base, in that order; junction bases with no gene match: 7. Written as DNA, the CDR3 is TGTGCCAGCAGCCCTAGCGGGGGGAGTTTGTCCTACGAGCAGTACTTC. Protein: CASSPSGGSLSYEQYF.

In regard to this clonotype: A single base separates this from a much larger clone, so it may be a read error. The chain carries TRBV6-4 and TRBJ2-3, with 8 nucleotides matching TRBD2. The germline V gene has CDR1 MRHNA and CDR2 SNTAGT. The CDR3 spans 16 residues. This CDR3 reads CASSHGSGSGPDMQYF. As DNA, the CDR3 is TGTGCCAGCAGCCACGGAAGCGGGAGCGGCCCAGATATGCAGTATTTT.

The chain is built from TRBV12-3 or TRBV12-4 and TRBJ2-1; 7 bases map to TRBD1. CDR3 length: 12 residues. Trimming removed 6 bases from V and 9 bases from J; junction bases left unmatched: 5. Here the CDR3 reads CASSLTGSEQFF. CDR3 sequence (DNA): TGTGCCAGCAGCCTGACAGGGTCTGAGCAGTTCTTC.

The chain recombines TRBV7-9 with TRBJ2-7; 7 nucleotides agree with TRBD2. The germline gives CDR1 SEHNR, CDR2 FQNEAQ (reference sequence). The V gene end was trimmed by 1 base and the J gene end by 9 bases; junction bases not matched to a gene: 6. The CDR3 has 13 residues. The CDR3 region is CASSLEGRERQYF. Written as DNA, the CDR3 is TGTGCCAGCAGCTTAGAAGGGCGGGAGAGGCAGTACTTC.